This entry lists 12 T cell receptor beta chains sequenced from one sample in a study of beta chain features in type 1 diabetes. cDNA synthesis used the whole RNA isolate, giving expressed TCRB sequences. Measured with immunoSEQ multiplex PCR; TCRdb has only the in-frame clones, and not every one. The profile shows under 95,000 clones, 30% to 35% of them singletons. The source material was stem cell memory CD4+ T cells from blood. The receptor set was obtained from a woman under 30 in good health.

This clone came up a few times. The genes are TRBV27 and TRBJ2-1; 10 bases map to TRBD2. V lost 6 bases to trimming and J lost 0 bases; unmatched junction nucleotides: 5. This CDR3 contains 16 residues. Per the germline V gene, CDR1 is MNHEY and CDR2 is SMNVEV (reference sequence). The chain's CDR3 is CASSNSGRFSYNEQFF. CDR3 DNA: TGTGCCAGCAGCAATAGCGGGAGGTTCTCCTACAATGAGCAGTTCTTC.

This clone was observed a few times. DNA of the CDR3: TGCGCCAGCAGCTTGCGGCAGGGCACAGATACGCAGTATTTT. Translated, it gives CASSLRQGTDTQYF. The rearrangement uses TRBV5-1 and TRBJ2-3; unclear D gene. The germline gives CDR1 SGHRS, CDR2 YFSETQ. CDR3 length: 14 amino acids. V was trimmed by 1 base and J by 1 base, leaving 7 bases between them.

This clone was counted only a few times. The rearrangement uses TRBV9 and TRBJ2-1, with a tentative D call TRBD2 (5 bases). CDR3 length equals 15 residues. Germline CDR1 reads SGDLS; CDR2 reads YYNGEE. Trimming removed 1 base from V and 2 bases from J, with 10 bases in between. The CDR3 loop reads CASSVSGETYNEQFF. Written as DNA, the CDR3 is TGTGCCAGCAGCGTAAGCGGAGAGACCTACAATGAGCAGTTCTTC.

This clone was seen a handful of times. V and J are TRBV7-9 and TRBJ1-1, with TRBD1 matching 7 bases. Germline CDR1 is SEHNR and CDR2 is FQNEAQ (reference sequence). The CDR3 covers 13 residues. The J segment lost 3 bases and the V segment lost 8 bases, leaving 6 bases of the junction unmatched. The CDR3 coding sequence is TGTGCCAGCGGGTCCACAGGGGACACTGAAGCTTTCTTT. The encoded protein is CASGSTGDTEAFF.

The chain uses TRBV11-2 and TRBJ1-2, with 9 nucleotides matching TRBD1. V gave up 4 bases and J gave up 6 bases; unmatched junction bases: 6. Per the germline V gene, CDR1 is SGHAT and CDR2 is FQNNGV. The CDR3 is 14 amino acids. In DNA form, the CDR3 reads TGTGCCAGCAGCTCACAGGGGGCGGGCAATGGCTACACCTTC. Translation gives CASSSQGAGNGYTF. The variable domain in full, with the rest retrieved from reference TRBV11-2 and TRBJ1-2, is EAGVAQSPRYKIIEKRQSVAFWCNPISGHATLYWYQQILGQGPKLLIQFQNNGVVDDSQLPKDRFSAERLKGVDSTLKIQPAKLEDSAVYLCASSSQGAGNGYTFGSGTRLTVV.

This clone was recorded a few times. CDR3 DNA sequence: TGTGCCAGCAGCTCAAGGGGTTTACAGACAGATACGCAGTATTTT. Amino acids: CASSSRGLQTDTQYF. The rearrangement links TRBV11-2 to TRBJ2-3, with D tentatively TRBD1 (5 bases). This CDR3 is built from 15 residues. CDR1 and CDR2 (germline): SGHAT, FQNNGV. Trimming removed 4 bases from V and 3 bases from J, with 14 bases in between. Using reference TRBV11-2 and TRBJ2-3 for the parts outside the CDR3, the full variable domain is EAGVAQSPRYKIIEKRQSVAFWCNPISGHATLYWYQQILGQGPKLLIQFQNNGVVDDSQLPKDRFSAERLKGVDSTLKIQPAKLEDSAVYLCASSSRGLQTDTQYFGPGTRLTVL.

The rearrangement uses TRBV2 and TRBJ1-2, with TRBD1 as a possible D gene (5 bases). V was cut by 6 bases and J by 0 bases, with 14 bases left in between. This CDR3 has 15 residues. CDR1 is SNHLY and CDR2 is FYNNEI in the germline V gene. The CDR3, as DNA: TGTGCCAGCAGCCCGGGGGGGGGTTCTAACTATGGCTACACCTTC. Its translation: CASSPGGGSNYGYTF.

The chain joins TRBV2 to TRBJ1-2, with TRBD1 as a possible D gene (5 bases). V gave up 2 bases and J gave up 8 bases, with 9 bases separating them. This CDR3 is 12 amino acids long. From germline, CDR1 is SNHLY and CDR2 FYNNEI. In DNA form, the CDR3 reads TGTGCCAGCAGTGAATTGGGGGGGGGCTACACCTTC. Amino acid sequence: CASSELGGGYTF.

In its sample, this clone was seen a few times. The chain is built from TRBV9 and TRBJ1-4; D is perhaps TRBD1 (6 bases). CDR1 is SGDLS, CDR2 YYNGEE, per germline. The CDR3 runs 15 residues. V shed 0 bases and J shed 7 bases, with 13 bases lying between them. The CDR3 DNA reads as TGTGCCAGCAGCGTAGAGGGGGACCGTGGTGAAAAACTGTTTTTT. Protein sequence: CASSVEGDRGEKLFF.

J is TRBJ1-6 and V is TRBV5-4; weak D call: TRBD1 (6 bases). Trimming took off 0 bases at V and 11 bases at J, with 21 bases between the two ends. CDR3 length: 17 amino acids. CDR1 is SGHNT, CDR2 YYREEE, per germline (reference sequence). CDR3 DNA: TGTGCCAGCAGCTTGGGGGGGACGACAGACTCAGGGGCACCCCTCCACTTT. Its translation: CASSLGGTTDSGAPLHF.

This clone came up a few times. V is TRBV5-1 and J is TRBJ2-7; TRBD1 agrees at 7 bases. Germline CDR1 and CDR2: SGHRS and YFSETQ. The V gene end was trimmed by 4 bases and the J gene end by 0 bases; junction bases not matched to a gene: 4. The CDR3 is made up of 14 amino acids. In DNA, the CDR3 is TGCGCCAGCAGCAACCGGGACAGCTCCTACGAGCAGTACTTC. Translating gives CASSNRDSSYEQYF.

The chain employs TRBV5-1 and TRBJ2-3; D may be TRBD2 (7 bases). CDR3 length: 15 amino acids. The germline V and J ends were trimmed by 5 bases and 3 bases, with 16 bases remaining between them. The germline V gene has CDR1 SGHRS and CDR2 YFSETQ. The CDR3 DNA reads TGCGCCAGCAGAGTAGGGGGAGGGCCGACAGATACGCAGTATTTT. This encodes CASRVGGGPTDTQYF. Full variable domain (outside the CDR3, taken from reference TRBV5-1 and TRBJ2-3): KAGVTQTPRYLIKTRGQQVTLSCSPISGHRSVSWYQQTPGQGLQFLFEYFSETQRNKGNFPGRFSGRQFSNSRSEMNVSTLELGDSALYLCASRVGGGPTDTQYFGPGTRLTVL.